The 9 T cell receptor beta chains below come from one sample, sequenced in a study of blood T cell repertoires in COVID-19. The repertoire was sequenced with immunoSEQ multiplex PCR; TCRdb's copy has only in-frame clones and lacks some. The sample lists 110,000 to 150,000 clones, just over 85% occurring once. The sequencing input was PBMCs or T cells enriched from blood (not recorded which). These receptors were collected from a man in his forties or fifties who had recovered from COVID-19.

The chain has TRBV7-9 and TRBJ1-4; TRBD1 is a possible D gene (6 bases). Germline V gives CDR1 SEHNR, CDR2 FQNEAQ (reference sequence). The ends were cut back, 1 base at V and 0 bases at J, with 18 bases in the middle. The CDR3 covers 19 residues. CDR3: CASSLELVQGIATNEKLFF. As DNA, the CDR3 is TGTGCCAGCAGCTTAGAGTTGGTACAGGGAATAGCAACTAATGAAAAACTGTTTTTT.

The genes are TRBV18 and TRBJ2-5; 9 bases are a match to TRBD2. CDR3 length: 15 amino acids. The germline CDR1 and CDR2 sequences are KGHSH and LQKENI. Germline trimming cut 0 bases from V and 5 bases from J; bases unmatched to any gene: 4. This chain's CDR3 is CASSPPSTSGETQYF. The DNA of the CDR3 is TGTGCCAGCTCACCACCATCGACTAGCGGCGAGACCCAGTACTTC.

V usage is TRBV5-1 and J usage is TRBJ2-3; D uncertain. There are 15 residues in the CDR3. The germline V and J ends were trimmed by 1 base and 4 bases, with 13 bases remaining between them. CDR1 is SGHRS, CDR2 YFSETQ, per germline. CDR3 in amino acids: CASSLSPESADTQYF. For the CDR3, the DNA is TGCGCCAGCAGCTTGTCCCCGGAGTCTGCAGATACGCAGTATTTT.

The CDR3, as DNA: TGCGCCAGCAGCCAAGATGAGGAGGAGACCCAGTACTTC. Protein sequence: CASSQDEEETQYF. The chain has TRBV4-1 and TRBJ2-5; D remains unclear. V shed 0 bases and J shed 5 bases, with 7 bases lying between them. In germline, CDR1 is MGHRA, CDR2 YSYEKL. This CDR3 contains 13 residues.

The chain uses TRBV3-1 (or the pseudogene TRBV3-2) and TRBJ2-5; D might be TRBD2 (6 bases). From germline, CDR1 is LGHDT and CDR2 YNNKEL (reference sequence). The V end lost 4 bases, the J end lost 6 bases, and 15 bases lay between the germline ends. The CDR3 is 14 amino acids. The CDR3 sequence: CASSPRRGWKTQYF. The CDR3 bases are TGTGCCAGCAGCCCCCGGCGGGGATGGAAGACCCAGTACTTC.

V and J are TRBV27 and TRBJ1-5; D is possibly TRBD1 (6 bases). CDR1 and CDR2 from the germline V gene are MNHEY and SMNVEV (reference sequence). This CDR3 is built from 16 residues. V shed 6 bases and J shed 0 bases, with 15 bases lying between them. CDR3 nucleotide sequence: TGTGCCAGCAGCAGAACCGCAGGGGTTAGCAATCAGCCCCAGCATTTT. Translated: CASSRTAGVSNQPQHF.

The chain links TRBV10-3 to TRBJ2-1, with TRBD1 matching 10 bases. The J segment lost 8 bases and the V segment lost 8 bases, leaving 6 bases of the junction unmatched. Per germline, CDR1 ENHRY and CDR2 SYGVKD. The CDR3 length is 13 residues. CDR3 in amino acids: CAIGRQGADEQFF. Here the CDR3 DNA reads TGTGCCATCGGGAGACAGGGGGCGGATGAGCAGTTCTTC.

In its sample, this clone was seen once. The chain employs TRBV28 and TRBJ2-7, with D perhaps matching TRBD1 (5 bases). Trimming cost V 2 bases and J 0 bases, with 8 bases left between them. The germline V gene has CDR1 MDHEN and CDR2 SYDVKM. The CDR3 consists of 14 residues. The CDR3 coding sequence is TGTGCCAGCAGTTTACTTCAGGGCTCCTACGAGCAGTACTTC. It specifies CASSLLQGSYEQYF.

This clone has only one observation. The rearrangement joins TRBV15 to TRBJ2-1, with D tentatively TRBD1 (6 bases). Germline CDR1 reads LNHNV; CDR2 reads YYDKDF (reference sequence). This CDR3 spans 15 amino acids. V lost 8 bases, J lost 6 bases, and 20 bases lay in between. CDR3 amino acids: CATGRFLGASNEQFF. In DNA form, the CDR3 reads TGTGCCACCGGTCGTTTTTTGGGGGCAAGCAATGAGCAGTTCTTC.